This T cell receptor beta chain originates from a study of blood T cell repertoires in COVID-19 (dated by TCRdb to the early 2020s). Regarding the study in general: The collaborator samples originated in the United States, Italy and Spain and spanned the acute and convalescent phases of COVID-19. The material from the prospective study consisted of cDNA or gDNA derived from T cells, B-cell-depleted T cells, or PBMCs. Where available, HLA class I and class II types were obtained from metadata supplied by the sample provider rather than from assay-based typing. The samples were drawn from the first 160 participants of the ongoing ImmuneRACE study and from 1,254 subjects provided by 6 global collaborators. The repertoires were released in a freely available public database intended as a resource for research on the immune response to SARS-CoV-2. The dataset comprised deeply sampled blood TCRbeta repertoires from subjects exposed to, actively infected with, or recovered from COVID-19. A de-identified subject ID, COVID-19 status, age in years and sex were almost always included in the sample metadata.

CDR3 length: 14 amino acids, cysteine to phenylalanine. Here the CDR3 DNA is all that survives: 42 bases in frame from base 1. The germline V gene provides CDR1 SGHRS and CDR2 YFSETQ. From V the trimming removes 4 bases and from J it removes 7 bases, while the gene matches leave 10 bases of the junction unaccounted for. A note on this clone: Its antigen is still unknown. No clone much larger than this one lies a single base away; base qualities are absent.

TCRbeta CDR3 regions were amplified from genomic DNA using the immunoSEQ Assay, a bias-controlled multiplex PCR. The paper's data handling went like this. The number of nucleated cells in each sample was estimated by amplification of reference gene primers within the assay. Sequence reads were collapsed and filtered to measure the absolute abundance of every unique TCRbeta CDR3 rearrangement. Productive Simpson clonality was computed per sample as the square root of Simpson's diversity index over productive rearrangements. Not all clones reach the TCRdb copy of this immuneACCESS table, which keeps in-frame sequences only. Checked studies attribute under half of the gap to unresolved V genes and leave the rest unexplained. V and J calls and clone size are as listed in that table; D and trimming were resolved from the DNA. Counted in this sample were roughly 170,000 clones; about 83% of them appeared once. The top ten constitute roughly 8% of the sample.

Another Seattle source contributed samples from volunteer blood donors who had recovered from COVID-19. Each collaborating institution followed its own protocols to collect whole blood in K2EDTA tubes. For TCRbeta analysis, collaborator samples were shipped as frozen whole blood, as isolated PBMCs, or as DNA extracted from either sample type. The paper's findings and limits, for the study overall: Clinical and demographic metadata were provided uncurated, with the amount varying by source and participant.

Sequencing input: peripheral blood. Recombination connected TRBV5-1 to TRBJ1-2; 7 central bases correspond to TRBD1. The receptor was isolated from a man aged 40-50 years who had recovered from COVID-19. The nucleotide sequence reads as follows: TGCGCCAGCAGCCCTCTGACAGGGACGGGTGGCTACACCTTC. It specifies CASSPLTGTGGYTF.